This T cell receptor beta chain appears in the sequencing data of a study of shared clonotypes between healthy human individuals. Looking at the study overall: The plates for each donor numbered three CD4 naive, three CD4 memory, two CD8 naive and one CD8 memory. Study-wide points: Generation probabilities of non-shared clonotypes were lower (relative to those shared by all four donors). Among the subsets, naive ones generally showed larger estimated richness than memory ones.

This CDR3 is 15 amino acids long. Trimming cost V 2 bases and J 3 bases, with 14 bases left between them. CDR1 is SNHLY and CDR2 is FYNNEI in the germline V gene. Using immunoSEQ multiplex PCR, the repertoire was profiled, and TCRdb retains in-frame clones only, with some absent. The table includes 2 million to 2.5 million clones, around 95% detected once. A word on this clone: Its antigen is as yet unknown.

This clonotype was sampled from a man aged 18 to 35 in good health. The chain uses TRBV2 and TRBJ2-7; the D gene is possibly TRBD1 (6 bases). The sequencing input was naive CD4+ T cells sorted from blood. Subset here: CD45RA+ positively selected. In nucleotides, the CDR3 is TGTGCCAGCAGTGAATGGGCAGGGGTGGACTACGAGCAGTACTTC. Its protein product is CASSEWAGVDYEQYF.